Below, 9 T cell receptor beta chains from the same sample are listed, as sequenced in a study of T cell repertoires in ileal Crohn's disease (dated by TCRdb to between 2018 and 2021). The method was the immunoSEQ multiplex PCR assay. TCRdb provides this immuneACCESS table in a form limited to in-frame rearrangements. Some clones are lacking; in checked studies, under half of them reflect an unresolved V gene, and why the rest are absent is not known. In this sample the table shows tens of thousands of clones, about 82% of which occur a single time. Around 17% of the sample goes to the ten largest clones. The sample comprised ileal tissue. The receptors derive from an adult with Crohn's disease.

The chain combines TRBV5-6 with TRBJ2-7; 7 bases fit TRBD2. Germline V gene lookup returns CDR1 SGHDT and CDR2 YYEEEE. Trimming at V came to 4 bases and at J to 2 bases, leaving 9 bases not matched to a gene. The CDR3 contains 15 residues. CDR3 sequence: CASSPLGGSTYEQYF. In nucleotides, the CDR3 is TGTGCCAGCAGCCCACTGGGGGGGAGCACCTACGAGCAGTACTTC.

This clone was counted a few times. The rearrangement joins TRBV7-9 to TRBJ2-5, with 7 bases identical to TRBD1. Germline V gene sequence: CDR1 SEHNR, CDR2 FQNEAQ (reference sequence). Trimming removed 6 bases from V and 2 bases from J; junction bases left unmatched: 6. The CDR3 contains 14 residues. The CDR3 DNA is TGTGCCAGCAGGTCTTGGGACAGACAAGAGACCCAGTACTTC. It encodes CASRSWDRQETQYF.

The CDR3 DNA reads TGTGCCAGCAGCGTAGCCCTTGGGACAGGCCAAGAGACCCAGTACTTC. This encodes CASSVALGTGQETQYF. The J gene is TRBJ2-5, the V gene TRBV9; 8 bases agree with TRBD1. From germline, CDR1 is SGDLS and CDR2 YYNGEE. Losses at the gene ends were 0 bases for V and 1 base for J; bases not matched to a gene: 5. This CDR3 comprises 16 residues.

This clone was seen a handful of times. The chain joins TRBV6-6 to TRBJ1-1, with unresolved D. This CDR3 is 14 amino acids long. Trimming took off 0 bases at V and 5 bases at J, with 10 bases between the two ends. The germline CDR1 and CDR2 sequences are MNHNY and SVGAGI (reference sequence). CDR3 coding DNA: TGTGCCAGCAGTTACTCACGAGCGGGTACTGAAGCTTTCTTT. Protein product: CASSYSRAGTEAFF.

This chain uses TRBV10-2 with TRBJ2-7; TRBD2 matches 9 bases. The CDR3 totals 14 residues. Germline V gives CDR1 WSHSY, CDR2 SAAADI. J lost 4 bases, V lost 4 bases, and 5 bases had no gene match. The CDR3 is CASSASSGGYEQYF. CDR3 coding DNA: TGCGCCAGCAGTGCCTCGAGCGGGGGGTACGAGCAGTACTTC.

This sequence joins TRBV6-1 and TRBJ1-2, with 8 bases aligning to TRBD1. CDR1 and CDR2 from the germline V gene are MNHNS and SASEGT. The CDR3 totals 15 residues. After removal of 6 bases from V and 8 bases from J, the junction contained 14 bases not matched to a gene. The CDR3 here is CASSPDRAVAGGYTF. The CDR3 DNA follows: TGTGCCAGCAGCCCGGACAGGGCGGTCGCGGGGGGCTACACCTTC.

The CDR3 is CASGGTESYEQYF. DNA of the CDR3: TGTGCCAGCGGGGGGACTGAGTCCTACGAGCAGTACTTC. The rearrangement links TRBV7-4 to TRBJ2-7, with TRBD2 as a possible D gene (6 bases). This CDR3 is 13 amino acids long. Trimming cost V 8 bases and J 1 base, with 12 bases left between them. The V gene's germline CDR1 is SGHVT and CDR2 SQSDAQ.

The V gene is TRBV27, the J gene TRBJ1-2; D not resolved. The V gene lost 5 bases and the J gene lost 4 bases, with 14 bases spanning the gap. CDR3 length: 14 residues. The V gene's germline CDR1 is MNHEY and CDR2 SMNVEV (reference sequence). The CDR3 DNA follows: TGTGCCAGCAGTAGATACGGGTATGCCTATGGCTACACCTTC. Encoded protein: CASSRYGYAYGYTF.

The CDR3: CASNASTGFINYGYTF. CDR3 DNA sequence: TGTGCCAGCAATGCGTCGACAGGGTTTATAAACTATGGCTACACCTTC. This chain uses TRBV6-6 with TRBJ1-2; TRBD1 aligns across 7 bases. The ends lost 7 bases at V and 2 bases at J; junction bases unmatched: 13. Germline V gives CDR1 MNHNY, CDR2 SVGAGI (reference sequence). The CDR3 spans 16 residues.